This entry lists 19 T cell receptor beta chains sequenced from one sample in a study of Ad26.COV2.S vaccination and SARS-CoV-2 variants. TCRdb's table, derived via immunoSEQ multiplex PCR, lists solely in-frame clones and lacks some. The sample records around 300,000 clones, under 90% being singletons. The sample's treatment: around 19 received Ad26.COV2.S at low or high dose, single or two shots; a few received placebo; per-sample allocation not given. Sampling occurred on day 63 after the first vaccine or placebo injection. This material consisted of peripheral blood, taken in a trial of Ad26.COV2.S vaccine versus placebo. The receptor set was obtained from a person aged 18-60 years who received the Ad26.COV2.S COVID-19 vaccine or a placebo.

This clone has a handful of counts. This chain connects TRBV11-2 to TRBJ2-7; no clear D gene. Trimming took 1 base from V and 2 from J, leaving 12 bases between them. CDR3 length equals 15 residues. In germline, CDR1 is SGHAT, CDR2 FQNNGV. The CDR3 loop reads CASSLGSVSTYEQYF. The CDR3 region has the DNA TGTGCCAGCAGCTTAGGTTCGGTTTCGACCTACGAGCAGTACTTC.

The gene calls are TRBV7-2 and TRBJ2-3; D unclear. V was clipped by 1 base and J by 2 bases, with 19 bases between them. This CDR3 has 18 amino acids. Germline assignment: CDR1 SGHTA and CDR2 FQGNSA. For the CDR3, the DNA is TGTGCCAGCAGCTTAGAGTCAGCCTCCTATCCTTACACAGATACGCAGTATTTT. It translates to CASSLESASYPYTDTQYF.

The chain couples TRBV2 to TRBJ2-5, with 15 bases fitting TRBD2. The CDR3 is made up of 15 amino acids. The trim removed 6 bases at V and 5 bases at J, leaving 4 bases unmatched. Germline-derived CDR1 and CDR2 are SNHLY and FYNNEI. The CDR3, as DNA: TGTGCCAGCAGCCCTGGACTAGCGGGAGGGGAGACCCAGTACTTC. It is translated as CASSPGLAGGETQYF.

The chain carries TRBV6-2 or TRBV6-3 and TRBJ2-2, with 7 bases matching TRBD2. Germline V CDR1 and CDR2: MNHEY, SVGEGT. The CDR3 has 17 amino acids. V dropped 3 bases and J dropped 0; count of bases not matched to a gene: 7. The CDR3 loop is CASSYHGRGSNTGELFF. For the CDR3, the DNA is TGTGCCAGCAGTTATCATGGGCGGGGGTCGAACACCGGGGAGCTGTTTTTT.

The rearrangement links TRBV6-1 to TRBJ2-1, with 10 positions matching TRBD2. The CDR3 spans 16 residues. V gave up 2 bases and J gave up 8 bases; unmatched junction bases: 9. Germline V gives CDR1 MNHNS, CDR2 SASEGT. The CDR3, as DNA: TGTGCCAGCAGTGAATCAAGCGGGGGGGGCCTCGATGAGCAGTTCTTC. Protein product: CASSESSGGGLDEQFF.

The chain joins TRBV7-2 to TRBJ1-3; 7 positions match TRBD1. The V gene end was trimmed by 6 bases and the J gene end by 0 bases; junction bases not matched to a gene: 8. The CDR3 length is 16 residues. Per germline, CDR1 SGHTA and CDR2 FQGNSA. The CDR3 bases are TGTGCCAGCAGGGAACATGGGACAGTCTCTGGAAACACCATATATTTT. The encoded protein is CASREHGTVSGNTIYF. Full variable domain (rest looked up from reference TRBV7-2 and TRBJ1-3): GAGVSQSPSNKVTEKGKDVELRCDPISGHTALYWYRQSLGQGLEFLIYFQGNSAPDKSGLPSDRFSAERTGGSVSTLTIQRTQQEDSAVYLCASREHGTVSGNTIYFGEGSWLTVV.

The V and J genes are TRBV14 and TRBJ1-1; D unclear. V was trimmed by 5 bases and J by 0 bases, leaving 22 bases between them. CDR3 length: 18 residues. CDR1 and CDR2 (germline): SGHDN, FVKESK. The CDR3 loop reads CASSDLAAFLTMNTEAFF. CDR3 nucleotide sequence: TGTGCCAGCAGCGACCTGGCAGCCTTTCTAACGATGAACACTGAAGCTTTCTTT.

V and J are TRBV12-5 and TRBJ2-3; TRBD2 is a possible D gene (6 bases). V was shortened by 5 bases and J by 0 bases, with 15 bases between the two germline ends. The CDR3 has 16 residues. From germline, CDR1 is LGHNT and CDR2 FRNRAP. CDR3 sequence: CASGKDVAVSTDTQYF. The CDR3 nucleotides are TGTGCTAGTGGTAAGGACGTAGCGGTAAGCACAGATACGCAGTATTTT. The whole variable domain, filled in from reference TRBV12-5 and TRBJ2-3, reads DARVTQTPRHKVTEMGQEVTMRCQPILGHNTVFWYRQTMMQGLELLAYFRNRAPLDDSGMPKDRFSAEMPDATLATLKIQPSEPRDSAVYFCASGKDVAVSTDTQYFGPGTRLTVL.

The chain uses TRBV7-9 and TRBJ1-3; 7 nucleotides agree with TRBD1. Germline assignment: CDR1 SEHNR and CDR2 FQNEAQ (reference sequence). V lost 5 bases and J lost 4; bases outside the gene matches: 8. This CDR3 is 15 amino acids long. CDR3 sequence (DNA): TGTGCCAGCAGCCCAAAGGGGGCGCCCGGAAACACCATATATTTT. Translation gives CASSPKGAPGNTIYF. The whole variable domain, filled in from reference TRBV7-9 and TRBJ1-3, reads DTGVSQNPRHKITKRGQNVTFRCDPISEHNRLYWYRQTLGQGPEFLTYFQNEAQLEKSRLLSDRFSAERPKGSFSTLEIQRTEQGDSAMYLCASSPKGAPGNTIYFGEGSWLTVV.

This chain joins TRBV9 and TRBJ1-1; D possibly corresponds to TRBD1 (5 bases). The V gene lost 0 bases and the J gene lost 3 bases, with 12 bases spanning the gap. Germline V gene sequence: CDR1 SGDLS, CDR2 YYNGEE. This CDR3 comprises 15 residues. CDR3 bases: TGTGCCAGCAGCGTAGTTCTCGGGGCGGACACTGAAGCTTTCTTT. Protein: CASSVVLGADTEAFF.

Notes on this clone: Given the absence of the conserved phenylalanine or tryptophan at the CDR3 end, a read error is likely. No DNA is shown, since the ends of the CDR3 on it are uncertain; the CDR3 is the one TCRdb lists. The chain combines TRBV15 with TRBJ1-1. Germline V CDR1 and CDR2: LNHNV, YYDKDF (reference sequence). The CDR3 has 11 amino acids, counting both end residues. The CDR3 here is CATSGDGRVLL.

Details on this clone: The same CDR3 arises from other DNA sequences in this sample as well. The gene calls are TRBV18 and TRBJ1-2; 8 nucleotides agree with TRBD1. This CDR3 comprises 13 residues. Germline CDR1 reads KGHSH; CDR2 reads LQKENI. V was pared by 3 bases and J by 5 bases, with 2 bases of the junction left unmatched. The CDR3, as DNA: TGTGCCAGCTCACCCGGGACAGGATATGGCTACACCTTC. Its protein product is CASSPGTGYGYTF.

The chain carries TRBV3-1 (or the pseudogene TRBV3-2) and TRBJ1-1; tentatively, D is TRBD1 (5 bases). The V end lost 3 bases, the J end lost 5 bases, and 16 bases lay between the germline ends. CDR1 is LGHDT, CDR2 YNNKEL, per germline (reference sequence). The CDR3 loop spans 15 amino acids. CDR3 bases: TGTGCCAGCAGCCACCAACAGGCTACGACTACTGAAGCTTTCTTT. This encodes CASSHQQATTTEAFF.

Remarks on this clone: This may be a read error, as it is one base from a much larger clone. V and J are TRBV13 and TRBJ1-1, with D uncertain. Trimming removed 5 bases from V and 0 bases from J, with 4 bases in between. CDR3 length: 12 amino acids. Germline V gene sequence: CDR1 PRHDT, CDR2 FYEKMQ (reference sequence). The CDR3 DNA reads as TGTGCCAGCAGCGACTTGAACACTGAAGCTTTCTTT. Its protein is CASSDLNTEAFF. The whole variable domain, filled in from reference TRBV13 and TRBJ1-1, reads AAGVIQSPRHLIKEKRETATLKCYPIPRHDTVYWYQQGPGQDPQFLISFYEKMQSDKGSIPDRFSAQQFSDYHSELNMSSLELGDSALYFCASSDLNTEAFFGQGTRLTVV.

This clone was observed a handful of times. The J gene is TRBJ2-2, the V gene TRBV11-2, with a weak D call TRBD2 (5 bases). Between the trimmed V and J ends, which lost 1 base and 4 bases, there was a span of 10 bases. This CDR3 is built from 15 residues. Germline CDR1 SGHAT, CDR2 FQNNGV. The CDR3 region is CASSLASGVTGELFF. The CDR3 nucleotides read TGTGCCAGCAGCTTAGCTTCCGGGGTCACCGGGGAGCTGTTTTTT.

The genes are TRBV19 and TRBJ2-2; the match to TRBD2 covers 9 bases. The CDR3 is made up of 18 amino acids. Germline CDR1 and CDR2: LNHDA and SQIVND (reference sequence). V was pared by 3 bases and J by 4 bases, with 12 bases of the junction left unmatched. CDR3: CASSIGAGGLERTGELFF. In DNA, the CDR3 is TGTGCCAGTAGTATCGGAGCGGGAGGTCTGGAGCGCACCGGGGAGCTGTTTTTT.

The V gene is TRBV6-5, the J gene TRBJ1-4; D not resolved. V lost 5 bases to trimming and J lost 4 bases, with 11 bases between them. Germline lookup yields CDR1 MNHEY and CDR2 SVGAGI. The CDR3 is 14 amino acids. The CDR3 region is CASSLTDVNEKLFF. The CDR3 nucleotides read TGTGCCAGCAGTCTCACGGACGTTAATGAAAAACTGTTTTTT.

The chain couples TRBV24-1 to TRBJ2-3, with TRBD1 identical over 9 bases. V lost 2 bases and J lost 4; bases outside the gene matches: 9. The length of the CDR3 is 17 residues. Germline CDR1 reads KGHDR; CDR2 reads SFDVKD. In DNA, the CDR3 is TGTGCCACCAGTGATTCCGGTCAGGGACAGGGTCCAGATACGCAGTATTTT. Protein sequence: CATSDSGQGQGPDTQYF.

The chain uses TRBV4-1 and TRBJ1-2; a possible D gene is TRBD1 (5 bases). V was shortened by 6 bases and J by 0 bases, with 14 bases between the two germline ends. The germline V gene has CDR1 MGHRA and CDR2 YSYEKL. The CDR3 is 15 residues long. CDR3 in amino acids: CASSPQGQANYGYTF. The CDR3 region has the DNA TGCGCCAGCAGTCCGCAGGGCCAAGCTAACTATGGCTACACCTTC.